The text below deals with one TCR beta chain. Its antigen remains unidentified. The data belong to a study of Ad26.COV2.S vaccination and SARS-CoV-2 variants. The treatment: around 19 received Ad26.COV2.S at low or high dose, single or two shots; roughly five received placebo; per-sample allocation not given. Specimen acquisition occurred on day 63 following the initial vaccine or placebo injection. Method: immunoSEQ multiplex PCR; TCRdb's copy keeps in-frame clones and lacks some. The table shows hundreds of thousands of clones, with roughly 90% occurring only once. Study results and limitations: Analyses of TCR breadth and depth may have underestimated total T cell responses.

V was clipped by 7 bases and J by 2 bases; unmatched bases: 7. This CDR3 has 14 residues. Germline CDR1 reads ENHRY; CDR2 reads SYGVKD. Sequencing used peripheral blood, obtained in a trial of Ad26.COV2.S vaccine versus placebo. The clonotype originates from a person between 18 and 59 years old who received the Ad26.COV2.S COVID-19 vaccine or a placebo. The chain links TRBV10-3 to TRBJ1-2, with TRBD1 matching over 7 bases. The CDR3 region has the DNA TGTGCCATCACCCAGGACAGGATAAACTATGGCTACACCTTC. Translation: CAITQDRINYGYTF.